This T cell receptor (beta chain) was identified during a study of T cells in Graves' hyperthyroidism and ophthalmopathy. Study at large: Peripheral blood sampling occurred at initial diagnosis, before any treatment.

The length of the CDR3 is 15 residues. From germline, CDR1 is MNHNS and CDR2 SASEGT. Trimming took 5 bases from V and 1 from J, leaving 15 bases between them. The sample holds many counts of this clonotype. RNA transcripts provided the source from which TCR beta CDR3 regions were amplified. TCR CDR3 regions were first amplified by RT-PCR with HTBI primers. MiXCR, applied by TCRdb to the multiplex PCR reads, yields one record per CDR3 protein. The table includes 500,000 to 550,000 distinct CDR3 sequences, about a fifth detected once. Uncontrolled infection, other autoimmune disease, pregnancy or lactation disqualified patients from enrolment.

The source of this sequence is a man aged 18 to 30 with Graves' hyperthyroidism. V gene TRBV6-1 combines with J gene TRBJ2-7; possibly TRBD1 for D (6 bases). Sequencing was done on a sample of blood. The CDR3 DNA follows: TGTGCCAGCAGTACCAAGGCAGGGGAGTCCTACGAGCAGTACTTC. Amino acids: CASSTKAGESYEQYF.